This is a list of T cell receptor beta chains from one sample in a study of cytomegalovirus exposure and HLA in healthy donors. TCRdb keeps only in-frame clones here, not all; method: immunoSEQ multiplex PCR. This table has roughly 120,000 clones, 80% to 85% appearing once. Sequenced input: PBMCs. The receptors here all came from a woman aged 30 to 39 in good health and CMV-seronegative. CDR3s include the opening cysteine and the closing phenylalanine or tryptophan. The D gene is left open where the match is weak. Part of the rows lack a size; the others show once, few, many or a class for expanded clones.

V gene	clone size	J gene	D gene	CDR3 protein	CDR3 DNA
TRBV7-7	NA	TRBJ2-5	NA	CASSLANWETQYF	TGTGCTAGCAGCTTAGCAAACTGGGAGACCCAGTACTTC
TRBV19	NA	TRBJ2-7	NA	CASSPGGTYEQYF	TGTGCCAGTAGTCCCGGCGGCACCTACGAGCAGTACTTC
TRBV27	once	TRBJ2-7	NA	CASSLETGSSYEQYF	TGTGCCAGCAGTTTAGAGACCGGGAGCTCCTACGAGCAGTACTTC
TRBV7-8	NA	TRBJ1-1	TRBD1	CASTLEGQLNTEAFF	TGTGCCAGCACCTTGGAGGGACAGTTGAACACTGAAGCTTTCTTT
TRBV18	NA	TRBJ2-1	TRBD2	CASSSGGGYNEQFF	TGTGCCAGCTCAAGTGGCGGGGGATACAATGAGCAGTTCTTC
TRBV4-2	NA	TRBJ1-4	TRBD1	CASSQTAVTGSYEKLFF	TGTGCCAGCAGCCAAACTGCAGTGACAGGGTCGTATGAAAAACTGTTTTTT
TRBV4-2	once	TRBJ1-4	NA	CASSQGSDSVNEKLFF	TGTGCCAGCAGCCAGGGGTCGGACAGCGTTAATGAAAAACTGTTTTTT
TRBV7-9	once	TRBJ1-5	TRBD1	CASSTGVQPQHF	TGTGCCAGCAGTACAGGGGTTCAGCCCCAGCATTTT
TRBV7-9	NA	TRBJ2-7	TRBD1	CASSLRGTANSYEQYF	TGTGCCAGCAGCCTACGTGGGACAGCAAACTCCTACGAGCAGTACTTC
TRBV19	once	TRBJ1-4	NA	CASSIPGELPSEKLFF	TGTGCCAGTAGTATACCGGGAGAGCTACCAAGTGAAAAACTGTTTTTT
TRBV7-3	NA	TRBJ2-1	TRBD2	CASSLTKAGGAVNNEQFF	TGTGCCAGCAGCTTAACGAAGGCCGGGGGGGCCGTGAATAATGAGCAGTTCTTC
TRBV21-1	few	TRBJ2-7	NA	CASSKCRPGGPYEQYF	TGTGCCAGCAGCAAATGTAGGCCGGGAGGGCCTTACGAGCAGTACTTC
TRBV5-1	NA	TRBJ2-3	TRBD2	CASSLGAGGTDTQYF	TGCGCCAGCAGCTTGGGAGCGGGGGGCACAGATACGCAGTATTTT
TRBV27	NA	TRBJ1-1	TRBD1	CASSSPRQGYTEAFF	TGTGCCAGCAGTTCCCCCCGACAGGGGTACACTGAAGCTTTCTTT
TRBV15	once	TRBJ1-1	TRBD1	CATSRDGAGTGSEAFF	TGTGCCACCAGCAGAGATGGGGCCGGGACAGGGTCTGAAGCTTTCTTT
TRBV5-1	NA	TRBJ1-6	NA	CASRSDSFNYNSPLHF	TGCGCCAGCAGATCGGACAGTTTCAACTATAATTCACCCCTCCACTTT
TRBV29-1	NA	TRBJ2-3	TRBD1	CSGGTGLEGTQYF	TGCAGCGGGGGGACAGGGCTAGAAGGCACGCAGTATTTT
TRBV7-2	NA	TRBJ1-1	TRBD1	CASSLQGQLEAFF	TGTGCCAGCAGCCTCCAGGGACAGCTTGAAGCTTTCTTT
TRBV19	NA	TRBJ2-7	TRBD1	CASSISGQGGYEQYF	TGTGCCAGTAGTATTAGCGGACAGGGGGGATACGAGCAGTACTTC
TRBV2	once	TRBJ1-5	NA	CASTPTRGNQPQHF	TGTGCCAGCACCCCGACACGGGGGAATCAGCCCCAGCATTTT
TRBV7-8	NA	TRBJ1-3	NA	CASSLLNRDLGNTIYF	TGTGCCAGCAGCCTCCTTAACAGGGACCTTGGAAACACCATATATTTT
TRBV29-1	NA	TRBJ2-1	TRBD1	CSVDPGQVYNEQFF	TGCAGCGTCGACCCGGGACAGGTATACAATGAGCAGTTCTTC
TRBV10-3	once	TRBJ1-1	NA	CAIALGGNTEAFF	TGTGCCATCGCACTGGGGGGAAACACTGAAGCTTTCTTT
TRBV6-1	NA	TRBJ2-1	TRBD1	CASRTGTDFYNEQFF	TGTGCCAGCAGGACCGGGACAGATTTCTACAATGAGCAGTTCTTC
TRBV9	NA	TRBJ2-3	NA	CASSASRTDTQYF	TGTGCCAGCAGCGCTAGTCGGACAGATACGCAGTATTTT
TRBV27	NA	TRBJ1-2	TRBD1	CASSTVNHRGLDGYTF	TGTGCCAGCAGTACCGTAAACCACAGGGGGCTCGATGGCTACACCTTC
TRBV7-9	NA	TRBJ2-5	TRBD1	CASSPPGQAQETQYF	TGTGCCAGCAGCCCCCCGGGACAGGCTCAAGAGACCCAGTACTTC
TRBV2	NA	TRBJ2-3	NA	CASSELSGSTDTQYF	TGTGCCAGCAGTGAGCTAAGCGGAAGCACAGATACGCAGTATTTT